These 28 T cell receptor beta chains originate from one sample sequenced in a study of T cells in localized non-small cell lung cancer. Sequenced by immunoSEQ multiplex PCR; TCRdb stores in-frame clones only, minus some. The sample holds around 50,000 clones, more than 85% seen once. Here the sequenced sample was PBMCs, taken before any cancer treatment. The receptors derive from a man aged 40 to 75 with stage II lung adenocarcinoma.

This chain connects TRBV28 to TRBJ1-2; 8 bases match TRBD1. The germline gives CDR1 MDHEN, CDR2 SYDVKM. The junction had 2 bases not matched to a gene; V was cut back by 4 bases and J by 4 bases. The CDR3 has 13 amino acids. CDR3 amino acids: CASSSDRVYGYTF. CDR3 in DNA: TGTGCCAGCAGTTCGGACAGGGTCTATGGCTACACCTTC.

The genes are TRBV6-5 and TRBJ1-6, with no clear D. V lost 4 bases and J 10 bases, leaving 8 bases between the germline ends. CDR3 length equals 12 residues. Germline lookup yields CDR1 MNHEY and CDR2 SVGAGI. The CDR3 protein is CASSLPGSPLHF. CDR3 in DNA: TGTGCCAGCAGTTTGCCCGGATCACCCCTCCACTTT.

J is TRBJ1-6 and V is TRBV2, with TRBD1 identical over 7 bases. This CDR3 region has 17 residues. In germline, CDR1 is SNHLY, CDR2 FYNNEI. V lost 3 bases, J lost 7 bases, and 12 bases stayed unmatched. CDR3 DNA sequence: TGTGCCAGCAGTGAGGTGGAGGGGGCCTCTGCGAATTCACCCCTCCACTTT. Translation: CASSEVEGASANSPLHF.

This chain joins TRBV5-1 and TRBJ1-2; 10 bases are shared with TRBD1. Germline CDR1 reads SGHRS; CDR2 reads YFSETQ. CDR3 length: 19 amino acids. V trimming: 0 bases; J trimming: 1 base; junction bases outside the gene matches: 12. For the CDR3, the DNA is TGCGCCAGCAGCTTGGATTTGGGGGGACAGGGGATAAGTAACTATGGCTACACCTTC. Encoded protein: CASSLDLGGQGISNYGYTF.

Comments on this clone: Additional DNA sequences in this sample encode the identical CDR3. The chain is built from TRBV9 and TRBJ1-1; 11 bases map to TRBD1. Unmatched junction bases numbered 1, after V lost 0 bases and J lost 0 bases. This CDR3 contains 16 residues. Germline CDR1 and CDR2: SGDLS and YYNGEE. The CDR3 protein is CASSVGTGGMNTEAFF. The CDR3 bases are TGTGCCAGCAGCGTAGGGACAGGGGGCATGAACACTGAAGCTTTCTTT. Full variable domain (missing parts from reference TRBV9 and TRBJ1-1): DSGVTQTPKHLITATGQRVTLRCSPRSGDLSVYWYQQSLDQGLQFLIQYYNGEERAKGNILERFSAQQFPDLHSELNLSSLELGDSALYFCASSVGTGGMNTEAFFGQGTRLTVV.

V is TRBV9 and J is TRBJ1-2, with 9 bases aligning to TRBD1. The CDR3 runs 15 residues. V shed 2 bases and J 4 bases; nucleotides not matched to a gene: 6. Germline CDR1 and CDR2: SGDLS and YYNGEE. In DNA form, the CDR3 reads TGTGCCAGCAGCGTGGGGGACAGGGATCTCTATGGCTACACCTTC. It specifies CASSVGDRDLYGYTF.

In its sample, this clone was seen a few times. The rearrangement links TRBV29-1 to TRBJ1-1; D unclear. The CDR3 runs to 11 residues. In germline, CDR1 is SQVTM, CDR2 ANQGSEA. Trimming left V 6 bases short and J 4 bases short, with 9 bases between. The CDR3 region has the DNA TGCAGCGTGAGGGAGGTCACTGAAGCTTTCTTT. Its protein is CSVREVTEAFF.

A single count supports this clone. The V call is TRBV25-1, the J call TRBJ2-3; 7 bases fit TRBD2. The junction had 4 bases not matched to a gene; V was cut back by 5 bases and J by 2 bases. CDR1 is MGHDK, CDR2 SYGVNS, per germline. The CDR3 has 14 amino acids. DNA of the CDR3: TGTGCCAGCAGTCCAGGGACTAACACAGATACGCAGTATTTT. Amino acid sequence: CASSPGTNTDTQYF.

This chain uses TRBV10-2 with TRBJ1-5; no clear D gene. This CDR3 has 13 residues. Trimming removed 4 bases from V and 5 bases from J, with 9 bases in between. Germline assignment: CDR1 WSHSY and CDR2 SAAADI. The CDR3 reads CASSVGPDQPQHF. The CDR3 DNA is TGCGCCAGCAGTGTGGGTCCGGATCAGCCCCAGCATTTT.

The V call is TRBV19, the J call TRBJ1-3; D might be TRBD1 (5 bases). The V and J ends lost 6 bases and 1 base respectively, with 10 bases between them. This CDR3 contains 14 residues. CDR1 and CDR2 (germline): LNHDA, SQIVND (reference sequence). Here the CDR3 DNA reads TGTGCCAGTAGCCCTGGGACTTCTGGAAACACCATATATTTT. It specifies CASSPGTSGNTIYF.

The chain recombines TRBV6-5 with TRBJ2-2; D gene uncertain. The CDR3 is 14 residues long. In germline, CDR1 is MNHEY, CDR2 SVGAGI. V gave up 6 bases and J gave up 5 bases, with 13 bases separating them. CDR3 sequence: CASRSGRSTGELFF. The CDR3 DNA reads as TGTGCCAGCAGATCCGGACGGTCGACCGGGGAGCTGTTTTTT.

This clone has a single count. The J gene is TRBJ2-5, the V gene TRBV19, with a possible D match to TRBD1 (6 bases). Germline loops: CDR1 LNHDA, CDR2 SQIVND (reference sequence). CDR3 length equals 16 residues. V lost 3 bases, J lost 5 bases, and 19 bases lay in between. CDR3 protein: CASSISSGITGETQYF. The CDR3 DNA is TGTGCCAGTAGTATTTCCTCCGGGATCACAGGGGAGACCCAGTACTTC.

The chain is built from TRBV5-1 and TRBJ2-1, with 8 bases matching TRBD1. Germline CDR1 is SGHRS and CDR2 is YFSETQ. J lost 8 bases, V lost 4 bases, and 20 bases had no gene match. The CDR3 sequence is 18 residues long. The CDR3 DNA sequence: TGCGCCAGCAGCCCAACCCCGGGTAGGCAGGGGGCCACCGATGAGCAGTTCTTC. Protein sequence: CASSPTPGRQGATDEQFF. Using reference TRBV5-1 and TRBJ2-1 for the parts outside the CDR3, the full variable domain is KAGVTQTPRYLIKTRGQQVTLSCSPISGHRSVSWYQQTPGQGLQFLFEYFSETQRNKGNFPGRFSGRQFSNSRSEMNVSTLELGDSALYLCASSPTPGRQGATDEQFFGPGTRLTVL.

The chain recombines TRBV7-7 with TRBJ2-2, with a tentative D call TRBD2 (6 bases). The CDR3 has 17 amino acids. Germline V lookup: CDR1 SSHAT, CDR2 FNYEAQ (reference sequence). Deletions cut 2 bases from V and 0 bases from J, with 13 bases between. Written as DNA, the CDR3 is TGTGCCAGCAGCTTATCGGGAGCGGCGGCGAACACCGGGGAGCTGTTTTTT. Amino acids: CASSLSGAAANTGELFF.

This clone was recorded a few times. This chain joins TRBV11-2 and TRBJ2-3; TRBD2 aligns across 8 bases. The CDR3 loop spans 13 amino acids. The germline CDR1 and CDR2 sequences are SGHAT and FQNNGV. With V trimmed by 8 bases and J by 2 bases, 3 bases remained unmatched. CDR3: CASRGGLTDTQYF. The CDR3 DNA is TGTGCCAGCCGGGGGGGCCTCACAGATACGCAGTATTTT.

The chain is built from TRBV4-1 and TRBJ2-7; D is ambiguous. V was trimmed by 3 bases and J by 2 bases, leaving 20 bases between them. Germline CDR1 is MGHRA and CDR2 is YSYEKL. The CDR3 loop spans 17 amino acids. The CDR3 reads CASSHPKSQSKAYEQYF. In DNA, the CDR3 is TGCGCCAGCAGCCACCCGAAGAGCCAGTCGAAAGCCTACGAGCAGTACTTC.

This clone was observed a few times. This sequence joins TRBV10-3 and TRBJ1-6; D may be TRBD1 (5 bases). V lost 4 bases to trimming and J lost 9 bases, with 16 bases between them. CDR1 is ENHRY and CDR2 is SYGVKD in the germline V gene. This CDR3 is built from 15 residues. The CDR3 loop is CAISGGRTDGSPLHF. For the CDR3, the DNA is TGTGCCATCAGTGGGGGGAGGACGGACGGTTCACCCCTCCACTTT.

The chain joins TRBV27 to TRBJ2-2, with TRBD1 as a possible D gene (6 bases). This CDR3 has 14 residues. The V end was cut by 5 bases, the J end by 6 bases, with 13 bases between. Germline CDR1 reads MNHEY; CDR2 reads SMNVEV (reference sequence). The CDR3, as DNA: TGTGCCAGCAGTCTCACCTACAGGGCCGGGGAGCTGTTTTTT. Protein: CASSLTYRAGELFF.

This chain uses TRBV4-2 with TRBJ2-1; weak D call: TRBD2 (6 bases). CDR1 and CDR2 (germline): LGHNA, YNFKEQ. Trimming stripped 0 bases from V and 0 bases from J, with 15 bases between. This CDR3 region has 18 residues. This CDR3 is CASSQEAAGPSSYNEQFF. The CDR3 bases are TGTGCCAGCAGCCAAGAAGCTGCGGGACCTAGCTCCTACAATGAGCAGTTCTTC.

This clone appeared once. The genes are TRBV30 and TRBJ1-4; D may be TRBD1 (5 bases). Germline lookup yields CDR1 GTSNPN and CDR2 SVGIG (reference sequence). Trimming removed 0 bases from V and 9 bases from J, with 14 bases in between. The CDR3 runs 14 residues. The CDR3 protein is CAWSVGTGDKKLFF. The CDR3 DNA follows: TGTGCCTGGAGTGTAGGGACTGGGGATAAAAAACTGTTTTTT. Together with reference TRBV30 and TRBJ1-4, the CDR3 gives the full variable domain: SQTIHQWPATLVQPVGSPLSLECTVEGTSNPNLYWYRQAAGRGLQLLFYSVGIGQISSEVPQNLSASRPQDRQFILSSKKLLLSDSGFYLCAWSVGTGDKKLFFGSGTQLSVL.

This chain uses TRBV5-6 with TRBJ1-3; TRBD1 might be the D (6 bases). From germline, CDR1 is SGHDT and CDR2 YYEEEE. The CDR3 spans 16 residues. Deletions cut 4 bases from V and 0 bases from J, with 14 bases between. This CDR3 reads CASSQLRTASGNTIYF. The DNA for the CDR3 is TGTGCCAGCAGCCAATTGCGGACAGCCTCTGGAAACACCATATATTTT. The full variable domain, completed using reference TRBV5-6 and TRBJ1-3, is DAGVTQSPTHLIKTRGQQVTLRCSPKSGHDTVSWYQQALGQGPQFIFQYYEEEERQRGNFPDRFSGHQFPNYSSELNVNALLLGDSALYLCASSQLRTASGNTIYFGEGSWLTVV.

The chain recombines TRBV6-1 with TRBJ1-2; D uncertain. Germline CDR1 and CDR2: MNHNS and SASEGT. The ends were cut back, 5 bases at V and 5 bases at J, with 9 bases in the middle. CDR3 size: 12 residues. This chain's CDR3 is CASSFVKYGYTF. CDR3 coding DNA: TGTGCCAGCAGTTTTGTTAAATATGGCTACACCTTC.

The rearrangement links TRBV21-1 to TRBJ2-7; no DNA check was done on the table's D call, TRBD1. TRBV21-1 is a recognized pseudogene. This CDR3 is built from 16 residues. The CDR3 region is CASSKARDRVFYEQYV. In DNA, the CDR3 is TGTGCCAGCAGCAAAGCGCGAGACAGGGTCTTCTACGAGCAGTACGTC.

The chain couples TRBV29-1 to TRBJ1-6; tentatively, D is TRBD1 (5 bases). Germline CDR1 and CDR2: SQVTM and ANQGSEA. Trimming cost V 6 bases and J 7 bases, with 16 bases left between them. The CDR3 consists of 14 residues. The DNA for the CDR3 is TGCAGCGTACGAACAGGTGACGGAAATTCACCCCTCCACTTT. This codes for CSVRTGDGNSPLHF.

CDR3 nucleotide sequence: TGTGCCAGCAGTGCATTGTCCCGGGACACCTTGAGAATACAAGGCAATCAGCCCCAGCATTTT. This translates into CASSALSRDTLRIQGNQPQHF. This chain uses TRBV27 with TRBJ1-5; tentatively, D is TRBD1 (6 bases). Germline-derived CDR1 and CDR2 are MNHEY and SMNVEV (reference sequence). The length of the CDR3 is 21 residues. V was trimmed by 5 bases and J by 2 bases, leaving 31 bases between them.

The V call is TRBV7-2, the J call TRBJ1-1; weak D call: TRBD1 (5 bases). Germline assignment: CDR1 SGHTA and CDR2 FQGNSA. Trimming took off 1 base at V and 5 bases at J, with 8 bases between the two ends. The CDR3 consists of 13 residues. The CDR3, as DNA: TGTGCCAGCAGCTTAGGGGGGGGGACTGAAGCTTTCTTT. As protein: CASSLGGGTEAFF.

V is TRBV5-1 and J is TRBJ1-5; no clear D. CDR1 and CDR2 (germline): SGHRS, YFSETQ. Trimming removed 0 bases from V and 0 bases from J, with 7 bases in between. This CDR3 contains 15 residues. In DNA, the CDR3 is TGCGCCAGCAGCTTGGTGACATTTAGCAATCAGCCCCAGCATTTT. Residues: CASSLVTFSNQPQHF.

The rearrangement uses TRBV14 and TRBJ2-7; 10 nucleotides agree with TRBD1. The CDR3 is made up of 13 amino acids. CDR1 SGHDN and CDR2 FVKESK come from the germline V gene. For the CDR3, the DNA is TGTGCCAGCAGCCCAGGACCGGGACAGGGGACCCACGTC. Translated: CASSPGPGQGTHV.